The present T cell receptor beta chain was sequenced within a study of TIL therapy for anti-PD-1-resistant metastatic lung cancer. Whole-study context: Median tumor mutation burden was more than 1.4 mutations per megabase. Points from the study as a whole: This highly selected cohort may not generalize to typical lung cancer patients.

The libraries were made with immunoSEQ v3. Method: immunoSEQ multiplex PCR; TCRdb's copy keeps in-frame clones and lacks some. Of some 52,000 clones listed, roughly 85% are singletons. The time point denotes: pre-treatment sample, taken before nivolumab and TIL therapy. Stage 4 NSCLC adults joined between late 2017 and 2020. Per the germline V gene, CDR1 is SGHRS and CDR2 is YFSETQ. V trimming: 4 bases; J trimming: 6 bases; junction bases outside the gene matches: 9. The CDR3 extends over 14 amino acids. To note about this clone: Its antigen is currently unknown.

This clonotype was sampled from a woman aged 30-79 years with non-small cell lung cancer. The chain uses TRBV5-1 and TRBJ1-1; 7 bases agree with TRBD1. The sample was blood, taken at baseline. The CDR3 coding sequence is TGCGCCAGCAGCAACAGGGGTGGGGAGGCTGAAGCTTTCTTT. Translation: CASSNRGGEAEAFF.